The 25 T cell receptor beta chains below all came from one sample that was sequenced in a study of shared clonotypes between healthy human individuals. Using immunoSEQ multiplex PCR, the repertoire was profiled, and TCRdb retains in-frame clones only, with some absent. The table includes some 690,000 clones, 90% detected once. What was sequenced was memory CD8+ T cells from PBMCs. Stated subset: CD45RO+ cells pooled with CCR7-negative TemRA cells. These receptors all come from a man between 18 and 29 years old in good health. Some clones in this sample may be carry-over from other donors' samples.

The rearrangement links TRBV29-1 to TRBJ2-1, with D perhaps matching TRBD2 (5 bases). This CDR3 region has 12 residues. CDR1 SQVTM and CDR2 ANQGSEA come from the germline V gene. The V gene lost 4 bases and the J gene lost 10 bases, with 14 bases spanning the gap. This CDR3 reads CSVGSEVGEQFF. The DNA of the CDR3 is TGCAGCGTTGGTAGCGAGGTTGGCGAGCAGTTCTTC.

The chain uses TRBV28 and TRBJ1-1; 9 nucleotides agree with TRBD1. CDR1 is MDHEN, CDR2 SYDVKM, per germline. The junction had 1 base not matched to a gene; V was cut back by 7 bases and J by 1 base. The CDR3 runs 13 residues. CDR3 in amino acids: CASMDRGNTEAFF. In DNA, the CDR3 is TGTGCCAGCATGGACAGGGGGAACACTGAAGCTTTCTTT.

Concerning this clone itself: Other DNA sequences in this specimen translate into the identical CDR3. The chain couples TRBV30 to TRBJ2-1; a weak D match, TRBD1 (5 bases). Trimming pared 3 bases from V and 3 bases from J, leaving 12 bases between. The CDR3 is made up of 14 amino acids. Germline V gives CDR1 GTSNPN, CDR2 SVGIG (reference sequence). As DNA, the CDR3 is TGTGCCTGGAGCCCCGGGCAGGGCTACAATGAGCAGTTCTTC. Its protein product is CAWSPGQGYNEQFF.

The gene calls are TRBV6-5 and TRBJ1-1; TRBD1 might be the D (5 bases). This CDR3 is built from 14 residues. Trimming cost V 5 bases and J 9 bases, with 19 bases left between them. CDR1 MNHEY and CDR2 SVGAGI come from the germline V gene. The CDR3 loop is CASSPSGGTGKAFF. DNA for the CDR3: TGTGCCAGCAGTCCCTCGGGGGGTACGGGTAAAGCTTTCTTT.

This clone appeared once. The chain uses TRBV29-1 and TRBJ2-6; D gene ambiguous. The CDR3 loop spans 13 amino acids. V dropped 4 bases and J dropped 0 bases, with 4 bases sitting between them. Germline V CDR1 and CDR2: SQVTM, ANQGSEA. DNA for the CDR3: TGCAGCGTTGGCAACTCTGGGGCCAACGTCCTGACTTTC. Amino acid sequence: CSVGNSGANVLTF.

This clone was seen just once. The genes are TRBV5-6 and TRBJ2-1; no reliable D call. Per germline, CDR1 SGHDT and CDR2 YYEEEE. Trimming took off 1 base at V and 0 bases at J, with 11 bases between the two ends. The CDR3 runs to 16 residues. The CDR3 DNA is TGTGCCAGCAGCTTGTATCCGGGTAGCTCCTACAATGAGCAGTTCTTC. The encoded protein is CASSLYPGSSYNEQFF.

J is TRBJ2-7 and V is TRBV7-9, with 7 bases identical to TRBD1. The CDR3 consists of 14 residues. Germline V lookup: CDR1 SEHNR, CDR2 FQNEAQ (reference sequence). V trimming: 5 bases; J trimming: 6 bases; junction bases outside the gene matches: 10. CDR3 DNA sequence: TGTGCCAGCAGCACTACAGGGGTTCTGGGCGAGCAGTACTTC. This codes for CASSTTGVLGEQYF.

The CDR3 DNA reads as TGTGCCAGCAGCCCCCCCGGGGAGACCCAGTACTTC. Its translation is CASSPPGETQYF. The V and J genes are TRBV9 and TRBJ2-5, with D hard to call. The CDR3 consists of 12 residues. The germline CDR1 and CDR2 sequences are SGDLS and YYNGEE. The germline V and J ends were trimmed by 4 bases and 5 bases, with 9 bases remaining between them.

The DNA of the CDR3 is TGTGCCAGCAGCTTACGAGGGGCCTACAATGAGCAGTTCTTC. Protein sequence: CASSLRGAYNEQFF. V usage is TRBV5-8 and J usage is TRBJ2-1; TRBD1 or TRBD2 may be the D gene (5 bases each). There are 14 residues in the CDR3. Germline CDR1 is SGHTS and CDR2 is YDEGEE. Trimming shortened V by 2 bases and J by 2 bases, and 8 bases separated the two germline ends.

Notes on this clone: The germline gene is not matched at one end of the junction; a read error may be the cause. V gene TRBV7-9 combines with J gene TRBJ2-7; maybe TRBD2 (5 bases). The CDR3 totals 17 residues. Germline lookup yields CDR1 SEHNR and CDR2 FQNEAQ (reference sequence). The CDR3 bases are TGTGCCAGCAGCTTGACCGGGATAGGCCCGGGCTCCTCCGAGCAGTACTTC. As protein: CASSLTGIGPGSSEQYF.

The chain links TRBV4-3 to TRBJ1-4; D is undetermined. This CDR3 is built from 15 residues. The germline V gene has CDR1 LGHNA and CDR2 YSLEER. Trimming shortened V by 4 bases and J by 7 bases, and 16 bases separated the two germline ends. CDR3: CASSLIPLSGEKLFF. In DNA, the CDR3 is TGCGCCAGCAGCCTCATACCCTTAAGTGGTGAAAAACTGTTTTTT.

The chain links TRBV27 to TRBJ1-2; D remains ambiguous. V lost 0 bases and J 2 bases, leaving 10 bases between the germline ends. In germline, CDR1 is MNHEY, CDR2 SMNVEV (reference sequence). This CDR3 is 15 amino acids long. CDR3 in amino acids: CASSLSRSANYGYTF. DNA for the CDR3: TGTGCCAGCAGTTTATCGCGGTCAGCAAACTATGGCTACACCTTC.

The rearrangement joins TRBV7-2 to TRBJ2-2, with TRBD1 matching over 8 bases. The ends lost 5 bases at V and 7 bases at J; junction bases unmatched: 15. The V gene's germline CDR1 is SGHTA and CDR2 FQGNSA. CDR3 length equals 17 residues. The CDR3 sequence is CASSSNRGKKSSGELFF. Here the CDR3 DNA reads TGTGCCAGCAGCAGCAACAGGGGGAAAAAGTCCAGCGGGGAGCTGTTTTTT.

A single count supports this clone. The gene calls are TRBV6-1 and TRBJ2-7; TRBD1 matches at 9 bases. Trimming cost V 3 bases and J 2 bases; bases outside gene matches: 5. The germline CDR1 and CDR2 sequences are MNHNS and SASEGT. The CDR3 has 15 amino acids. CDR3 region: CASSEGDRVPYEQYF. CDR3 sequence (DNA): TGTGCCAGCAGTGAGGGGGACAGGGTACCCTACGAGCAGTACTTC.

DNA for the CDR3: TGTGCCAGCAGCTTCCAAGACAGGGACGGCTACACCTTC. Amino acid sequence: CASSFQDRDGYTF. This chain uses TRBV7-9 with TRBJ1-2, with TRBD1 matching over 7 bases. Germline V gene lookup returns CDR1 SEHNR and CDR2 FQNEAQ (reference sequence). J lost 8 bases, V lost 3 bases, and 6 bases had no gene match. This CDR3 has 13 amino acids.

Here the CDR3 DNA reads TGTGCCAGCAGTTTTCGTGGGAGCGGTTACTACAATGAGCAGTTCTTC. It translates to CASSFRGSGYYNEQFF. The chain combines TRBV28 with TRBJ2-1, with D tentatively TRBD2 (5 bases). Germline assignment: CDR1 MDHEN and CDR2 SYDVKM. This CDR3 is built from 16 residues. V was pared by 3 bases and J by 3 bases, with 15 bases between.

The rearrangement uses TRBV5-1 and TRBJ2-2; TRBD1 is a possible D gene (6 bases). The V gene lost 0 bases and the J gene lost 0 bases, with 9 bases spanning the gap. Per germline, CDR1 SGHRS and CDR2 YFSETQ. This CDR3 is 16 amino acids long. This CDR3 is CASSLEGTSNTGELFF. The CDR3 region has the DNA TGCGCCAGCAGCTTGGAGGGGACATCGAACACCGGGGAGCTGTTTTTT.

The rearrangement joins TRBV9 to TRBJ2-1; 12 nucleotides agree with TRBD2. J lost 7 bases, V lost 4 bases, and 6 bases had no gene match. Germline V gene data show CDR1 as SGDLS and CDR2 as YYNGEE. This CDR3 is built from 15 residues. The CDR3 region has the DNA TGTGCCAGCAGCCCAAGCGGGACTAGCGGGAATGAGCAGTTCTTC. Translated, it gives CASSPSGTSGNEQFF.

This sequence joins TRBV4-2 and TRBJ2-1, with 11 bases matching TRBD2. Looked up from germline, CDR1 is LGHNA and CDR2 is YNFKEQ. Trimming at V came to 4 bases and at J to 3 bases, leaving 2 bases not matched to a gene. This CDR3 contains 15 residues. The CDR3 protein is CASSLSGRVYNEQFF. The DNA of the CDR3 is TGTGCCAGCAGCCTTAGCGGGAGGGTCTACAATGAGCAGTTCTTC.

In its sample, this clone was seen once. The CDR3, as DNA: TGTGCCAGCAGTCCCCGGGGGACGGGAGGGTACGAGCAGTACTTC. Protein product: CASSPRGTGGYEQYF. V gene TRBV27 combines with J gene TRBJ2-7; 8 bases map to TRBD2. The ends lost 5 bases at V and 4 bases at J; junction bases unmatched: 10. CDR3 length equals 15 residues. The germline V gene encodes CDR1 MNHEY and CDR2 SMNVEV (reference sequence).

This chain links TRBV13 with TRBJ2-7; the match to TRBD1 covers 7 bases. The germline V gene has CDR1 PRHDT and CDR2 FYEKMQ (reference sequence). V trimming: 2 bases; J trimming: 5 bases; junction bases outside the gene matches: 6. CDR3 length: 14 residues. The chain's CDR3 is CASSLLQGSHEQYF. The CDR3 bases are TGTGCCAGCAGCTTATTACAGGGGAGCCACGAGCAGTACTTC.

The rearrangement joins TRBV4-1 to TRBJ2-1, with 9 bases fitting TRBD2. The CDR3 is 18 residues long. Unmatched junction bases numbered 15, after V lost 4 bases and J lost 5 bases. Germline CDR1 and CDR2: MGHRA and YSYEKL. The CDR3 nucleotides read TGCGCCAGCAGCCCGGGGAGGGCGGGAGGGCGTTCGAACAATGAGCAGTTCTTC. Its translation: CASSPGRAGGRSNNEQFF.

The genes are TRBV4-1 and TRBJ1-2; no reliable D call. CDR3 length: 16 residues. V was pared by 1 base and J by 2 bases, with 14 bases between. Germline values: CDR1 MGHRA, CDR2 YSYEKL. For the CDR3, the DNA is TGCGCCAGCAGCCAAGTCCGAATCGGAAAAAACTATGGCTACACCTTC. Its translation: CASSQVRIGKNYGYTF.

The V call is TRBV7-3, the J call TRBJ2-2; no clear D. The CDR3 is made up of 14 amino acids. V was pared by 5 bases and J by 4 bases, with 11 bases between. Germline V lookup: CDR1 SGHTA, CDR2 FQGTGA. CDR3 loop: CASSEDRGTGELFF. CDR3 in DNA: TGTGCCAGCAGCGAGGACCGAGGCACCGGGGAGCTGTTTTTT.

This chain links TRBV14 with TRBJ1-2; 9 positions agree with TRBD1. There are 16 residues in the CDR3. CDR1 is SGHDN and CDR2 is FVKESK in the germline V gene. V trimming: 4 bases; J trimming: 4 bases; junction bases outside the gene matches: 10. CDR3 sequence (DNA): TGTGCCAGCAGCCCCCGGGACAGGGATCCCCTCTATGGCTACACCTTC. This codes for CASSPRDRDPLYGYTF.